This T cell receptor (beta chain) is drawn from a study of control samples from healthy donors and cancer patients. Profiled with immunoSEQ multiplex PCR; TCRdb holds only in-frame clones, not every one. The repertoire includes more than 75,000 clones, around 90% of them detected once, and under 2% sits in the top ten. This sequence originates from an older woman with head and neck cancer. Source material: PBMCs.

As DNA, the CDR3 is TGCGCCAGCAGCTTTGCCGGGGATTACAATGAGCAGTTCTTC. Translating gives CASSFAGDYNEQFF. The rearrangement joins TRBV5-1 to TRBJ2-1; TRBD2 might be the D (5 bases). The CDR3 has 14 amino acids. Trimming took 2 bases from V and 4 from J, leaving 10 bases between them. The V gene's germline CDR1 is SGHRS and CDR2 YFSETQ.